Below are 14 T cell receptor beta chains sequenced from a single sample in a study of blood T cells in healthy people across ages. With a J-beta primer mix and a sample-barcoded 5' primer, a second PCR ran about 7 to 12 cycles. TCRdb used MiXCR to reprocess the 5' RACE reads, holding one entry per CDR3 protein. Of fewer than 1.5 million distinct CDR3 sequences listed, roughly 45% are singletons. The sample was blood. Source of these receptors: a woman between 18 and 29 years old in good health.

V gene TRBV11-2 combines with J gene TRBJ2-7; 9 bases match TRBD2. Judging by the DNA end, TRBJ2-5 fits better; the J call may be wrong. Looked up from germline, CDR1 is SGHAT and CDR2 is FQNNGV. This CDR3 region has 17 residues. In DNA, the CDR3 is TGTGCCAGCAGCTCTGAAGGTGGCGGGAGGGCCAGAGAGACCCAGTACTTC. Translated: CASSSEGGGRARETQYF.

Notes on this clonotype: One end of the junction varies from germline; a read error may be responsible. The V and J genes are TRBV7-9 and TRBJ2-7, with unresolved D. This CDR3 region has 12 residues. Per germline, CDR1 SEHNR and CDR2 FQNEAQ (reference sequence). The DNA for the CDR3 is TGTGCCAGCAGCTTAGTCTCCTCCGAGCAGTACTTC. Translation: CASSLVSSEQYF.

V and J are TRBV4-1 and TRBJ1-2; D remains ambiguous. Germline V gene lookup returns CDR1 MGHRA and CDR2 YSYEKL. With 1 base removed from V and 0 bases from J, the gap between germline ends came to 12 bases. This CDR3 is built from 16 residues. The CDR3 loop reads CASSQGQAPANYGYTF. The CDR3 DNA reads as TGCGCCAGCAGCCAAGGGCAGGCCCCAGCTAACTATGGCTACACCTTC.

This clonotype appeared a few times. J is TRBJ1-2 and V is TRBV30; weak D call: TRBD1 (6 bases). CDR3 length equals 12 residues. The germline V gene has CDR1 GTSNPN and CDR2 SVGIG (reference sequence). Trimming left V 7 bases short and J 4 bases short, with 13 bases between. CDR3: CALDSRLYGYTF. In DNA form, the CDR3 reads TGTGCCTTGGACAGCAGACTCTATGGCTACACCTTC.

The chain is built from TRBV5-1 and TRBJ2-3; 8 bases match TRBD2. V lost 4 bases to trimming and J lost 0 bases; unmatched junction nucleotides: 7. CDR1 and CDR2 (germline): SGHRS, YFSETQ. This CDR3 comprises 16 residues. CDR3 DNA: TGCGCCAGCAGCCCTAATAGCGGGGTTAGCACAGATACGCAGTATTTT. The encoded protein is CASSPNSGVSTDTQYF.

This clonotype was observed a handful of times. CDR3 residues: CASSRKDRALGYTF. The CDR3 nucleotides read TGTGCCAGCAGCCGCAAGGACAGGGCCTTGGGCTACACCTTC. This chain uses TRBV7-2 with TRBJ1-2, with 8 positions matching TRBD1. CDR3 length equals 14 residues. Unmatched junction bases numbered 10, after V lost 5 bases and J lost 8 bases. Germline values: CDR1 SGHTA, CDR2 FQGNSA.

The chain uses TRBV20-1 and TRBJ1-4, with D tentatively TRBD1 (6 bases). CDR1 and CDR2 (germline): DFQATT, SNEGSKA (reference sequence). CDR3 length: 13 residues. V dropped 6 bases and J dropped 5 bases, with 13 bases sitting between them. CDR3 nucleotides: TGCAGTGCGTGGACAGACCAGAATGAAAAACTGTTTTTT. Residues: CSAWTDQNEKLFF.

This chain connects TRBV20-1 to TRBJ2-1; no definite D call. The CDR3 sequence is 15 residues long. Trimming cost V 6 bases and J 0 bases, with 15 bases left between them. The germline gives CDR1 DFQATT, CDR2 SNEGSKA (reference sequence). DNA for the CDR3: TGCAGTGCACACACAGACAAGAGCTCCTACAATGAGCAGTTCTTC. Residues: CSAHTDKSSYNEQFF.

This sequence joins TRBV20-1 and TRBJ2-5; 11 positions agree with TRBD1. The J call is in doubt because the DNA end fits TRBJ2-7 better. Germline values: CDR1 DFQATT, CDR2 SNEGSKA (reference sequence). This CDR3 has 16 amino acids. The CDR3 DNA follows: TGCAGTGCTAGAGCCACGGGCGGGACAGGGGGCTACGAGCAGTACTTC. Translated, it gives CSARATGGTGGYEQYF.

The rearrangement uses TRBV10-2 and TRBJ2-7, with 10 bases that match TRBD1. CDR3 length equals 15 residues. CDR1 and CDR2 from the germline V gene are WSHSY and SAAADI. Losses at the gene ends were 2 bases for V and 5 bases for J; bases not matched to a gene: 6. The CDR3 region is CASSEQDRGYHEQYF. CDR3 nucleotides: TGCGCCAGCAGTGAGCAGGACAGGGGGTATCACGAGCAGTACTTC.

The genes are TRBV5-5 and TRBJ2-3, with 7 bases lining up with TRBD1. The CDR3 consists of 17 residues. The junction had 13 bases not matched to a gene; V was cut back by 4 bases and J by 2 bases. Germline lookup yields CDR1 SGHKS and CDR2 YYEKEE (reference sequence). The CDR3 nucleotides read TGTGCCAGCAGCATAGTCGGGACAGCTCAGTCCACAGATACGCAGTATTTT. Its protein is CASSIVGTAQSTDTQYF.

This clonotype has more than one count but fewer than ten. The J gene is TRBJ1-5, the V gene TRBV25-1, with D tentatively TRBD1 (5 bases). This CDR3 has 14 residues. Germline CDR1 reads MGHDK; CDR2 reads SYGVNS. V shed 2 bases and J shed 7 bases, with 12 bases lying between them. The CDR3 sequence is CASSEGGLGQPQHF. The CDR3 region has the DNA TGTGCCAGCAGTGAAGGGGGTTTAGGACAGCCCCAGCATTTT.

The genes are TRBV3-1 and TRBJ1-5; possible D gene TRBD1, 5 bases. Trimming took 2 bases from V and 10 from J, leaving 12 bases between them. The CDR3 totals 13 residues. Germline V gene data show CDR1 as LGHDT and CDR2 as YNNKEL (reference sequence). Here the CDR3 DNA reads TGTGCCAGCAGCCAAAGTGGGGGAGATCCCCAGCATTTT. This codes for CASSQSGGDPQHF.

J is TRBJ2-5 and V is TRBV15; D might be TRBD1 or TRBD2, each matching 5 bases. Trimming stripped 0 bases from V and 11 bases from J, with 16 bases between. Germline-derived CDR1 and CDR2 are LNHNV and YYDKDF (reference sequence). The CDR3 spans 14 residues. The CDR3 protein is CATSRDRDDTEQYF. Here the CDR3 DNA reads TGTGCCACCAGCAGAGACCGGGACGATACTGAGCAGTACTTC.